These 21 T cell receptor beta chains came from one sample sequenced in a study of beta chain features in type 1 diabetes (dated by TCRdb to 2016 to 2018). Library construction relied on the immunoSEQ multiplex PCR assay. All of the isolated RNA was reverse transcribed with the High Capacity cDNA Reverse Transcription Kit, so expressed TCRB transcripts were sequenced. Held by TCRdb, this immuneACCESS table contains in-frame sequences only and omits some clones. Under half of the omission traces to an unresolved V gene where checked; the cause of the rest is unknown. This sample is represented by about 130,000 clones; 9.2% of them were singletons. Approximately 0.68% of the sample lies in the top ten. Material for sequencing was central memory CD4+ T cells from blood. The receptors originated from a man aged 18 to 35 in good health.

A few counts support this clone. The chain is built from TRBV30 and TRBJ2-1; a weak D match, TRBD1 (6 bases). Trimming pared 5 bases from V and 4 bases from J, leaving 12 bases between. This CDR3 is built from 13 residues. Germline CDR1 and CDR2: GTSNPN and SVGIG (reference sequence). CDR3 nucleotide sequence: TGTGCCTGGGAGAGGGGGACGTACAATGAGCAGTTCTTC. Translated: CAWERGTYNEQFF. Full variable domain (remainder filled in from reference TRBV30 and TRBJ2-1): SQTIHQWPATLVQPVGSPLSLECTVEGTSNPNLYWYRQAAGRGLQLLFYSVGIGQISSEVPQNLSASRPQDRQFILSSKKLLLSDSGFYLCAWERGTYNEQFFGPGTRLTVL.

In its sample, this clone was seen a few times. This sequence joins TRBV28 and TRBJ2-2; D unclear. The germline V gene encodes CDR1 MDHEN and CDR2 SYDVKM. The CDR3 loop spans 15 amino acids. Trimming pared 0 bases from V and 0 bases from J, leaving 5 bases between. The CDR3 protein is CASSLWQTNTGELFF. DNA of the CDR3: TGTGCCAGCAGTTTATGGCAGACGAACACCGGGGAGCTGTTTTTT.

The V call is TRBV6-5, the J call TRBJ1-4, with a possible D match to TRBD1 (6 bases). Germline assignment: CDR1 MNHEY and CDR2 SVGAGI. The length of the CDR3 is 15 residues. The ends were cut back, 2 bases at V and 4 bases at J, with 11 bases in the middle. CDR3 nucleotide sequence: TGTGCCAGCAGTTACGGGGGGGCAGATAATGAAAAACTGTTTTTT. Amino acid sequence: CASSYGGADNEKLFF.

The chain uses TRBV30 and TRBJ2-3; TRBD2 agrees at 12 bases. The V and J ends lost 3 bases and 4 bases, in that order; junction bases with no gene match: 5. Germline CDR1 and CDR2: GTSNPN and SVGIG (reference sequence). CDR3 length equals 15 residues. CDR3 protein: CAWRLAGGMPDTQYF. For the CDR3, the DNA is TGTGCCTGGAGACTAGCGGGGGGTATGCCAGATACGCAGTATTTT.

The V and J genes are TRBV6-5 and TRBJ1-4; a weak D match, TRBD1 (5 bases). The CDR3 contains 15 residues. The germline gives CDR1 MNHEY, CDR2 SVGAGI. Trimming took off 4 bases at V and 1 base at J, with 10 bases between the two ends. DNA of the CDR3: TGTGCCAGCAGTTTCCAGGGTAGAACTAATGAAAAACTGTTTTTT. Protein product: CASSFQGRTNEKLFF.

CDR3 nucleotide sequence: TGTGCCAGCAAAAACAGGGCGAGGGAAGAGACCCAGTACTTC. As protein: CASKNRAREETQYF. V usage is TRBV6-5 and J usage is TRBJ2-5; TRBD1 might be the D (6 bases). V was clipped by 7 bases and J by 3 bases, with 15 bases between them. The germline V gene has CDR1 MNHEY and CDR2 SVGAGI. This CDR3 is 14 amino acids long.

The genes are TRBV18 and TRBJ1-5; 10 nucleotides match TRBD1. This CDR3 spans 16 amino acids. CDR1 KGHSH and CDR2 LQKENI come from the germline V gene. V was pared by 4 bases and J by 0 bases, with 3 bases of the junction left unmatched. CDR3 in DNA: TGTGCCAGCTCACTCGGGACAGGGGATAGCAATCAGCCCCAGCATTTT. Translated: CASSLGTGDSNQPQHF.

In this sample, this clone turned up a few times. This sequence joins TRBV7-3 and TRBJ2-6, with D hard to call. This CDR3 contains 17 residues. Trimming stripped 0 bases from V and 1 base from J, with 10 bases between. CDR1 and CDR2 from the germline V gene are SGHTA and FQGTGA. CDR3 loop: CASSLTLFSSGANVLTF. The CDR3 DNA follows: TGTGCCAGCAGCTTAACGTTGTTCAGTTCTGGGGCCAACGTCCTGACTTTC.

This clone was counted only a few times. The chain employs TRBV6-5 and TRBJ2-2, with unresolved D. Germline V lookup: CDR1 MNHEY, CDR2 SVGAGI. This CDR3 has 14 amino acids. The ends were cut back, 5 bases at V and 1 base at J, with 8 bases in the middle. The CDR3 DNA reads TGTGCCAGCAGTACTGATTTGAACACCGGGGAGCTGTTTTTT. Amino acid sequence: CASSTDLNTGELFF.

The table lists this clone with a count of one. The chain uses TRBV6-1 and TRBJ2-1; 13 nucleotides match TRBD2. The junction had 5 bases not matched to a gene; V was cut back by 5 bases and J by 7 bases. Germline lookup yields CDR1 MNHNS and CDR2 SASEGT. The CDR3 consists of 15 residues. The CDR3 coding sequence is TGTGCCAGCAGTAAAACGACTAGCGGGGGGAATGAGCAGTTCTTC. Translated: CASSKTTSGGNEQFF.

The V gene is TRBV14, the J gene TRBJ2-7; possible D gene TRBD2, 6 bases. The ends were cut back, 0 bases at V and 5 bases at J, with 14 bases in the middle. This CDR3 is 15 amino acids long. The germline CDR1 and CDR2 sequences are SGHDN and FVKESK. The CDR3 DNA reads TGTGCCAGCAGCCAAGATCTCGGGGGTGTCCACGAGCAGTACTTC. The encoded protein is CASSQDLGGVHEQYF.

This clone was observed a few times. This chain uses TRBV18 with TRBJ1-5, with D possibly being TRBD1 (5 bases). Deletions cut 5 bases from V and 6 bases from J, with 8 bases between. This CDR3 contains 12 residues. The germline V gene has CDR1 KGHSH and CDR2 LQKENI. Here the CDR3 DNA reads TGTGCCAGCTCATCCCAGGGTCAGCCCCAGCATTTT. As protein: CASSSQGQPQHF.

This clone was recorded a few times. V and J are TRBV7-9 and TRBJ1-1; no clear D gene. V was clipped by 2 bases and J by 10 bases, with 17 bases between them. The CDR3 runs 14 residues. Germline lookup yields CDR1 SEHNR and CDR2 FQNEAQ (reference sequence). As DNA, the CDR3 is TGTGCCAGCAGCTTATCTCCAGTTCCGATTCGAGCTTTCTTT. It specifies CASSLSPVPIRAFF.

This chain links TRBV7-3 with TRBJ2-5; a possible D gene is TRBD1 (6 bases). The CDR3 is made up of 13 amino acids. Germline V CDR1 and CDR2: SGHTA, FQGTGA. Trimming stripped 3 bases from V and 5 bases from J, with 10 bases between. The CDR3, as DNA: TGTGCCAGCAGCTTGGACAGAGGGGAGACCCAGTACTTC. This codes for CASSLDRGETQYF.

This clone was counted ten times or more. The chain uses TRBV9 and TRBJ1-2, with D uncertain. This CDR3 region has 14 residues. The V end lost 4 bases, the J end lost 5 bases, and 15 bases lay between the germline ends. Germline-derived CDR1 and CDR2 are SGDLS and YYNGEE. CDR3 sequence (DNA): TGTGCCAGCAGCCCGCGACTGTCCGGATATGGCTACACCTTC. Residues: CASSPRLSGYGYTF. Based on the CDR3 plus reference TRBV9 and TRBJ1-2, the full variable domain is DSGVTQTPKHLITATGQRVTLRCSPRSGDLSVYWYQQSLDQGLQFLIQYYNGEERAKGNILERFSAQQFPDLHSELNLSSLELGDSALYFCASSPRLSGYGYTFGSGTRLTVV.

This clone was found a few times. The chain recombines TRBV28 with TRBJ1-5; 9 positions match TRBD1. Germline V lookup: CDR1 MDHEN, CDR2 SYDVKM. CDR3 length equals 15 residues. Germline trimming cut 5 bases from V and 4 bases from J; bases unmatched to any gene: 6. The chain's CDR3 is CASSTPGQGNQPQHF. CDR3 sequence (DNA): TGTGCCAGCAGTACCCCAGGACAGGGGAATCAGCCCCAGCATTTT.

CDR3 region: CASSVPPGDTQYF. Here the CDR3 DNA reads TGTGCCAGCAGCGTCCCCCCCGGAGATACGCAGTATTTT. The chain recombines TRBV9 with TRBJ2-3; no definite D call. Between the trimmed V and J ends, which lost 2 bases and 5 bases, there was a span of 9 bases. CDR1 and CDR2 from the germline V gene are SGDLS and YYNGEE. The CDR3 has 13 amino acids.

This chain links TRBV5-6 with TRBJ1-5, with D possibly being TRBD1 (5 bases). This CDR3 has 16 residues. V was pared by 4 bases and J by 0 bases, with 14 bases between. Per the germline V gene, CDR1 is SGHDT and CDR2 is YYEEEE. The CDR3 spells CASSTFQGYSNQPQHF. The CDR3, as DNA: TGTGCCAGCAGCACCTTTCAGGGTTATAGCAATCAGCCCCAGCATTTT.

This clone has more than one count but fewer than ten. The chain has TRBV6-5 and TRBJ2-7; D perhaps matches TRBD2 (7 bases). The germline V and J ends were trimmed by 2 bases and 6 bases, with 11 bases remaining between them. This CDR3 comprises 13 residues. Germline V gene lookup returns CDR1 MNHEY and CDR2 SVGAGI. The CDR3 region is CASSYGGGGEQYF. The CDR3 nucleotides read TGTGCCAGCAGTTACGGGGGGGGCGGCGAGCAGTACTTC.

CDR3 nucleotides: TGCGCCAGCAGCCAACTCGGACTAGCAGCAGATACGCAGTATTTT. Encoded protein: CASSQLGLAADTQYF. V and J are TRBV4-1 and TRBJ2-3, with 8 bases lining up with TRBD2. V shed 2 bases and J 4 bases; nucleotides not matched to a gene: 5. The CDR3 length is 15 residues. CDR1 and CDR2 from the germline V gene are MGHRA and YSYEKL.

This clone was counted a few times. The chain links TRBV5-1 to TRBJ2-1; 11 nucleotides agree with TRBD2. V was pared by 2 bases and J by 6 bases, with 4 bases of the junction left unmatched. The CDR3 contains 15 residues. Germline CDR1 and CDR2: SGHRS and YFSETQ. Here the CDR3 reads CASSFLAGGPNEQFF. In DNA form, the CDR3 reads TGCGCCAGCAGCTTTTTAGCGGGGGGGCCCAATGAGCAGTTCTTC.